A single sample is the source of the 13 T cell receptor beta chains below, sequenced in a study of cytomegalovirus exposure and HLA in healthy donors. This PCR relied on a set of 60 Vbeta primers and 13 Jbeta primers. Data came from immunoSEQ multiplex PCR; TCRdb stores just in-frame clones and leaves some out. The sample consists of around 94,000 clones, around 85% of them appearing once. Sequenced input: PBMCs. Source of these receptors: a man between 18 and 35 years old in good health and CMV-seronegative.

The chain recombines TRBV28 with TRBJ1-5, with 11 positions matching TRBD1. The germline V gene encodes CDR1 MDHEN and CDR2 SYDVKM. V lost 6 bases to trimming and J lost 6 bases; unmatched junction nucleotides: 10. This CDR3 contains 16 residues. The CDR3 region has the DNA TGTGCCAGCAGGAGGACAGGGGGCAATGTGGGTCAGCCCCAGCATTTT. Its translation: CASRRTGGNVGQPQHF.

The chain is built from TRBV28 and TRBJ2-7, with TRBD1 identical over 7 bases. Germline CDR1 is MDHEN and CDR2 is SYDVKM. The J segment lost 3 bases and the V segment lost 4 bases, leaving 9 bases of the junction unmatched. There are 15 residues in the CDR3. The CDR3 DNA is TGTGCCAGCAGTTCTCCAGGGGGTACTCGCTACGAGCAGTACTTC. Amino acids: CASSSPGGTRYEQYF.

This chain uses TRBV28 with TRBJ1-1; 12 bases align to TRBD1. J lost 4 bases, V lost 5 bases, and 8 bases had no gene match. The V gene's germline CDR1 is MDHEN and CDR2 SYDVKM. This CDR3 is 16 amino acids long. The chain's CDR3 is CASSPGTGGFVTEAFF. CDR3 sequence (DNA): TGTGCCAGCAGTCCGGGGACAGGGGGCTTCGTCACTGAAGCTTTCTTT.

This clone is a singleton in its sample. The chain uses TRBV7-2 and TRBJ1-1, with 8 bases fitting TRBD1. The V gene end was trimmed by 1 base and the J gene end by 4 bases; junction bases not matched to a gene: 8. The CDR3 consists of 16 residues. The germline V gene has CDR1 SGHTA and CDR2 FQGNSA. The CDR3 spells CASSLVSTGVGTEAFF. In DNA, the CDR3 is TGTGCCAGCAGCTTAGTTTCGACAGGGGTGGGCACTGAAGCTTTCTTT.

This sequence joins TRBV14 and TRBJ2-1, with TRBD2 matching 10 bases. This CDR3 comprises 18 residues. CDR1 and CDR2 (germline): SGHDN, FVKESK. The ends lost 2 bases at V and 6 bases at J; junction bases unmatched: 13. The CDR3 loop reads CASSQRLLGLAVINEQFF. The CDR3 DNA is TGTGCCAGCAGCCAAAGGTTGCTTGGACTAGCGGTTATCAATGAGCAGTTCTTC.

CDR3 DNA: TGTGCCAGCGTCTCCGGGACAGGGATTACCGGGGAGCTGTTTTTT. The encoded protein is CASVSGTGITGELFF. The V call is TRBV6-5, the J call TRBJ2-2; 9 bases are a match to TRBD1. Per germline, CDR1 MNHEY and CDR2 SVGAGI. The CDR3 is 15 residues long. After removal of 8 bases from V and 5 bases from J, the junction contained 9 bases not matched to a gene.

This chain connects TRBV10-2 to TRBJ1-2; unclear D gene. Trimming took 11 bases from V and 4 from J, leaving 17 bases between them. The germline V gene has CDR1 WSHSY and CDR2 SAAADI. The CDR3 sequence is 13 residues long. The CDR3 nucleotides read TGCGCCGGTACCAGTGACACGAGCTATGGCTACACCTTC. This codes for CAGTSDTSYGYTF.

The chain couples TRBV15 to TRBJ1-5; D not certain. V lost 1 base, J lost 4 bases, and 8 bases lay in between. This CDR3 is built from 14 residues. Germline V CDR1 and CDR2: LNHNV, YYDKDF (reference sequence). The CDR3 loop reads CATSRGGGNQPQHF. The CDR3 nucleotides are TGTGCCACCAGCAGAGGGGGAGGGAATCAGCCCCAGCATTTT.

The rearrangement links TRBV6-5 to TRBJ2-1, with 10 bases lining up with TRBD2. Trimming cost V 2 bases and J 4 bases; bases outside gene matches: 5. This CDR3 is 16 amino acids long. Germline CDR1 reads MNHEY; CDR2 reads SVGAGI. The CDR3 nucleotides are TGTGCCAGCAGTTACCGCGGACTAGCGGCGTACAATGAGCAGTTCTTC. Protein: CASSYRGLAAYNEQFF.

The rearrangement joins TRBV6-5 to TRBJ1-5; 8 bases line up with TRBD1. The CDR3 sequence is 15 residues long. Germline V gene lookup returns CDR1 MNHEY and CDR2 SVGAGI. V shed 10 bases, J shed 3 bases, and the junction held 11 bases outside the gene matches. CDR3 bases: TGTGCCAACAGCCCGGACAGGGCCGTCAATCAGCCCCAGCATTTT. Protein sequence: CANSPDRAVNQPQHF.

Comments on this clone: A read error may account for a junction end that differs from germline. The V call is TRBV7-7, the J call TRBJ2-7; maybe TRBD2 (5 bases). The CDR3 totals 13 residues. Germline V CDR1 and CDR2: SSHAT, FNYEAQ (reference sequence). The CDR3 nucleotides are TGTGCTAGCAGCTTAACCAGCGGCTACGAGCAGTACTTC. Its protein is CASSLTSGYEQYF.

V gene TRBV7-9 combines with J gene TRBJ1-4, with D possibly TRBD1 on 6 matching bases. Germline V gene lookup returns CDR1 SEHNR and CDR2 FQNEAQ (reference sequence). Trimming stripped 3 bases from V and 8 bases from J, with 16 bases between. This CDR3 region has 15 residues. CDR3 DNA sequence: TGTGCCAGCAGCTTGAAAGGGGGTTTTGGGGAAAAACTGTTTTTT. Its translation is CASSLKGGFGEKLFF.

CDR3 amino acids: CAWSVGRRADTQYF. CDR3 coding DNA: TGTGCCTGGAGTGTCGGCAGGAGGGCGGATACGCAGTATTTT. This sequence joins TRBV30 and TRBJ2-3; TRBD2 is a possible D gene (6 bases). The CDR3 consists of 14 residues. V was cut by 0 bases and J by 6 bases, with 13 bases left in between. Germline CDR1 is GTSNPN and CDR2 is SVGIG (reference sequence).